Listed below are T cell receptor beta chains from one sample, sequenced in a study of blood T cell repertoires in COVID-19. TCRdb keeps only in-frame clones here, not all; method: immunoSEQ multiplex PCR. The sample yields around 250,000 clones, about nine tenths seen once. The sample taken for sequencing was peripheral blood. These receptors were taken from a man aged 25-40 years who had recovered from COVID-19. Both conserved end residues are part of each CDR3. D genes are given only for firm matches. The size of a clone is reported for some rows only, either as once, few or many, or as a class for expanded clones.

d_gene: .; abundance: .; v_gene: TRBV19; j_gene: TRBJ1-5; CDR3nt: TGTGCCAGTAGTATTGGAAGGCAGGGCAATCAGCCCCAGCATTTT; CDR3aa: CASSIGRQGNQPQHF
d_gene: TRBD1; abundance: .; v_gene: TRBV29-1; j_gene: TRBJ2-7; CDR3nt: TGCAGCGTTGAAGAGTTGACAGGGGGCTACGAGCAGTACTTC; CDR3aa: CSVEELTGGYEQYF
d_gene: TRBD1; abundance: .; v_gene: TRBV7-9; j_gene: TRBJ1-1; CDR3nt: TGTGCCAGCAGCACCCCCTCCGGACAGGGAGCTTTCTTT; CDR3aa: CASSTPSGQGAFF
d_gene: .; abundance: .; v_gene: TRBV4-2; j_gene: TRBJ1-5; CDR3nt: TGTGCCAGCAGCCAAGATGGGGGGTTCCCGCCCCAGCATTTT; CDR3aa: CASSQDGGFPPQHF
d_gene: .; abundance: .; v_gene: TRBV7-2; j_gene: TRBJ2-1; CDR3nt: TGTGCCAGCAGCTTTACAGGCTTTAGCTCCTACAATGAGCAGTTCTTC; CDR3aa: CASSFTGFSSYNEQFF
d_gene: .; abundance: .; v_gene: TRBV10-2; j_gene: TRBJ2-5; CDR3nt: TGCGCCAGCAGTGGCACTAGCTGGAGGGGGACCCAGTACTTC; CDR3aa: CASSGTSWRGTQYF
d_gene: .; abundance: .; v_gene: TRBV19; j_gene: TRBJ2-5; CDR3nt: TGTGCCAGCATGGACCCGGGACTTCAAGAGACCCAGTACTTC; CDR3aa: CASMDPGLQETQYF
d_gene: TRBD2; abundance: .; v_gene: TRBV3-1/TRBV3-2; j_gene: TRBJ2-2; CDR3nt: TGTGCCAGCAGCACTCGGACTAGCGGGGGGAACACCGGGGAGCTGTTTTTT; CDR3aa: CASSTRTSGGNTGELFF
d_gene: TRBD2; abundance: .; v_gene: TRBV6-2/TRBV6-3; j_gene: TRBJ2-5; CDR3nt: TGTGCCAGCAGCCTTTCGGGGGGATACCAAGAGACCCAGTACTTC; CDR3aa: CASSLSGGYQETQYF
d_gene: TRBD1; abundance: .; v_gene: TRBV5-8; j_gene: TRBJ2-5; CDR3nt: TGTGCCAGCAGCCCCTTGACAGGGGGAGCAGAGACCCAGTACTTC; CDR3aa: CASSPLTGGAETQYF
d_gene: .; abundance: .; v_gene: TRBV19; j_gene: TRBJ1-2; CDR3nt: TGTGCCAGCCTTAGTTTCCAGGGCGGACACTATGGCTACACCTTC; CDR3aa: CASLSFQGGHYGYTF
d_gene: .; abundance: .; v_gene: TRBV30; j_gene: TRBJ1-6; CDR3nt: TGTGCCTGGAGTCAGGACAGTCGACCCCTCCACTTT; CDR3aa: CAWSQDSRPLHF
d_gene: TRBD1; abundance: .; v_gene: TRBV6-1; j_gene: TRBJ1-4; CDR3nt: TGTGCCAGCAGTGAAGCGGCCGGGACAGGGTCTGTAAAACTGTTTTTT; CDR3aa: CASSEAAGTGSVKLFF
d_gene: .; abundance: .; v_gene: TRBV14; j_gene: TRBJ2-3; CDR3nt: TGTGCCAGCAGCCAAGATAAGCGGATCCTCACAGATACGCAGTATTTT; CDR3aa: CASSQDKRILTDTQYF
d_gene: .; abundance: .; v_gene: TRBV5-6; j_gene: TRBJ2-7; CDR3nt: TGTGCCAGCAGCTTTCCAGGAACCTACGAGCAGTACTTC; CDR3aa: CASSFPGTYEQYF
d_gene: .; abundance: .; v_gene: TRBV2; j_gene: TRBJ2-2; CDR3nt: TGTGCCAGCAGTGAAGGGACAGTTAACACCGGGGAGCTGTTTTTT; CDR3aa: CASSEGTVNTGELFF
d_gene: TRBD1; abundance: .; v_gene: TRBV5-1; j_gene: TRBJ2-5; CDR3nt: TGCGCCAGCAGCTCGGGGACAGGGCAACGTTTGGAGACCCAGTACTTC; CDR3aa: CASSSGTGQRLETQYF
d_gene: .; abundance: .; v_gene: TRBV29-1; j_gene: TRBJ1-1; CDR3nt: TGCAGCGTTTTAATTGACATCGGGGGTTTCTTT; CDR3aa: CSVLIDIGGFF
d_gene: .; abundance: .; v_gene: TRBV5-8; j_gene: TRBJ2-7; CDR3nt: TGTGCCAGCCCAAGGGGGAGGGGGACCTACGAGCAGTACTTC; CDR3aa: CASPRGRGTYEQYF
d_gene: .; abundance: once; v_gene: TRBV2; j_gene: TRBJ1-1; CDR3nt: TGTGCCAGCAGGCCGGACACTGAAGCTTTCTTT; CDR3aa: CASRPDTEAFF
d_gene: TRBD2; abundance: .; v_gene: TRBV5-1; j_gene: TRBJ2-3; CDR3nt: TGCGCCAGCAGCCTAGGGCGAGCGGCGTTTCTCGGGGGGGATACGCAGTATTTT; CDR3aa: CASSLGRAAFLGGDTQYF
d_gene: TRBD2; abundance: .; v_gene: TRBV5-4; j_gene: TRBJ2-7; CDR3nt: TGTGCCAGCAGTCGTAGCGGGGGGGCCTTCTACGAGCAGTACTTC; CDR3aa: CASSRSGGAFYEQYF
d_gene: TRBD1; abundance: once; v_gene: TRBV5-4; j_gene: TRBJ2-7; CDR3nt: TGTGCCAGCAGCACGACAGGGATCGAGCAGTACTTC; CDR3aa: CASSTTGIEQYF
d_gene: .; abundance: .; v_gene: TRBV14; j_gene: TRBJ2-3; CDR3nt: TGTGCCAGCAGCCAAGCTGATACGCAGTATTTT; CDR3aa: CASSQADTQYF
d_gene: TRBD2; abundance: .; v_gene: TRBV3-1/TRBV3-2; j_gene: TRBJ2-7; CDR3nt: TGTGCCAGCAGCCAAGGGTTGGCTAGCGGGAGCTACGAGCAGTACTTC; CDR3aa: CASSQGLASGSYEQYF
d_gene: .; abundance: .; v_gene: TRBV7-7; j_gene: TRBJ1-5; CDR3nt: TGTGCCAGCAGCTTAGATCAAGCAGGGCATCAGCCCCAGCATTTT; CDR3aa: CASSLDQAGHQPQHF
d_gene: .; abundance: .; v_gene: TRBV4-2; j_gene: TRBJ2-2; CDR3nt: TGTGCCAGCAGCCAAGTAGGCGGAAGGTCCGGGGAGCTGTTTTTT; CDR3aa: CASSQVGGRSGELFF
d_gene: .; abundance: .; v_gene: TRBV6-5; j_gene: TRBJ1-1; CDR3nt: TGTGCCAGCAGTCACGACAGAGAAGCACCGAAAGCTTTCTTT; CDR3aa: CASSHDREAPKAFF
d_gene: TRBD1; abundance: .; v_gene: TRBV30; j_gene: TRBJ2-1; CDR3nt: TGTGCCTGGAGTAGGGGACAGGGTTTCGATGAGCAGTTCTTC; CDR3aa: CAWSRGQGFDEQFF
d_gene: .; abundance: .; v_gene: TRBV6-2/TRBV6-3; j_gene: TRBJ2-7; CDR3nt: TGTGCCAGCAGTTATAGGCAGGGCGGCTCCTACGAGCAGTACTTC; CDR3aa: CASSYRQGGSYEQYF
d_gene: .; abundance: .; v_gene: TRBV5-5; j_gene: TRBJ1-1; CDR3nt: TGTGCCAGCACCCTGGGGGGGGGCCTGAACACTGAAGCTTTCTTT; CDR3aa: CASTLGGGLNTEAFF
d_gene: .; abundance: .; v_gene: TRBV6-5; j_gene: TRBJ1-1; CDR3nt: TGTGCCAGCCTCGGACAGTTAAACACTGAAGCTTTCTTT; CDR3aa: CASLGQLNTEAFF
d_gene: TRBD1; abundance: .; v_gene: TRBV30; j_gene: TRBJ1-2; CDR3nt: TGTGCCTGGAGTGTAAGGGCAGGGGGAAACTATGGCTACACCTTC; CDR3aa: CAWSVRAGGNYGYTF